This T cell receptor (beta chain) came from a study of radiation and T cells in renal cell carcinoma. Overall study findings and caveats: Irradiated tumors held more dominant CDR3 motifs than control tumors. From baseline, blood top tumor clonotypes peaked at 2 weeks post-radiation.

V lost 1 base and J 1 base, leaving 11 bases between the germline ends. CDR3 length equals 16 residues. CDR1 and CDR2 from the germline V gene are MGHRA and YSYEKL. TCRdb's copy holds only in-frame clones and misses some; the assay was immunoSEQ multiplex PCR. This sample has around 9,300 clones; roughly 63% occur once, and the top ten carry 15% to 20%. Treatment given: 15 Gy SBRT to primary tumor, nephrectomy 4 weeks later. Nephrectomy followed 15 Gy stereotactic body radiation by 4 weeks. This clone has just a few counts. Its antigen is still unknown. The chain carries TRBV4-1 and TRBJ1-5; D remains ambiguous. The input for sequencing was tumor tissue, taken from a patient whose treatment included radiotherapy and nephrectomy. The TCR originated in a woman in her 50s with renal cell carcinoma. The CDR3 DNA reads TGCGCCAGCAGCCAAGCTAATCCGGGAAGCAATCAGCCCCAGCATTTT. Its translation: CASSQANPGSNQPQHF.